The following is a T cell receptor (beta chain) sequence with its context. What it binds is not known. Germline V gene lookup returns CDR1 SGHDN and CDR2 FVKESK. J gave up 4 bases and V 5 bases, and 4 bases lay outside the gene matches. The CDR3 has 15 residues. The entry originates in a study of T cell responses to AZD1222 COVID-19 vaccine. The data were produced by immunoSEQ multiplex PCR, yet TCRdb's version contains in-frame clones alone and is incomplete. The profile shows about 83,000 clones, roughly 85% of them singletons. Whole-study findings and limits: Regions left unmutated in variants are reportedly the target of nearly half of spike-specific TCRs. Sampling captured repertoires only after the peak T cell response. Just six or seven AZD1222 recipients tested seropositive at baseline.

The sequences come from peripheral blood, collected 28 days after the second AZD1222 dose. The genes are TRBV14 and TRBJ2-1; 11 bases map to TRBD2. This TCR came from an adult who received the AZD1222 COVID-19 vaccine. The chain's CDR3 is CASSDRLAGYNEQFF. As DNA, the CDR3 is TGTGCCAGCAGCGATCGACTAGCGGGATACAATGAGCAGTTCTTC.